A single sample is the source of the 3 T cell receptor beta chains below, sequenced in a study of cytomegalovirus exposure and HLA in healthy donors. Vbeta (60) and Jbeta (13) primers were used in the PCR. The assay was immunoSEQ multiplex PCR, and TCRdb's table has in-frame clones only and misses some. This table holds around 200,000 clones, roughly 80% found once. The specimen was PBMCs. The receptors come from a woman aged 45 to 65 in good health and CMV-seropositive.

A single count supports this clone. This chain uses TRBV6-6 with TRBJ1-1, with unresolved D. V was shortened by 10 bases and J by 1 base, with 13 bases between the two germline ends. The CDR3 is 13 amino acids. The germline gives CDR1 MNHNY, CDR2 SVGAGI (reference sequence). In DNA, the CDR3 is TGTGCCACCCAAGAGGTGCCGAACACTGAAGCTTTCTTT. Its translation is CATQEVPNTEAFF.

With regard to this clone: The identical CDR3 is also encoded by other nucleotide sequences in the sample. The chain carries TRBV7-2 and TRBJ2-7; D might be TRBD1 (6 bases). V was trimmed by 4 bases and J by 3 bases, leaving 13 bases between them. The CDR3 is 14 residues long. Germline lookup yields CDR1 SGHTA and CDR2 FQGNSA. CDR3 sequence (DNA): TGTGCCAGCAGCTCCAGGCAGGGGAGCTACGAGCAGTACTTC. It specifies CASSSRQGSYEQYF.

The V call is TRBV14, the J call TRBJ2-2, with D possibly being TRBD1 (5 bases). This CDR3 has 15 amino acids. Germline V CDR1 and CDR2: SGHDN, FVKESK. V gave up 1 base and J gave up 1 base, with 7 bases separating them. The DNA of the CDR3 is TGTGCCAGCAGCCAAGGGGGCCTGAACACCGGGGAGCTGTTTTTT. Translating gives CASSQGGLNTGELFF.